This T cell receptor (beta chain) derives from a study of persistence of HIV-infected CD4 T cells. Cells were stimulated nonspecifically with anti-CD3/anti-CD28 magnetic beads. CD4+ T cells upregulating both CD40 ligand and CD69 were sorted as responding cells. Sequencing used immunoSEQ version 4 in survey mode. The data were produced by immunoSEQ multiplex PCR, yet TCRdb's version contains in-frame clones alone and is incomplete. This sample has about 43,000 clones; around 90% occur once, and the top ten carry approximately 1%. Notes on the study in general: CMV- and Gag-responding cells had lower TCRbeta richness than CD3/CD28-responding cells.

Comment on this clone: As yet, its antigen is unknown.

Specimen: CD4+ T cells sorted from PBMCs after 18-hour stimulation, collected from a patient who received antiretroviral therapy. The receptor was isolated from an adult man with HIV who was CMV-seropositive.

The CDR3 DNA is TGTGCCAGCAGTCCTTCGCCCGGGACAGGGGGTTTTTACACTGAAGCTTTCTTT. Protein sequence: CASSPSPGTGGFYTEAFF. The chain employs TRBV6-6 and TRBJ1-1; 11 bases line up with TRBD1. The CDR3 is made up of 18 amino acids. The V and J ends lost 5 bases and 3 bases, in that order; junction bases with no gene match: 14. Germline V lookup: CDR1 MNHNY, CDR2 SVGAGI (reference sequence).